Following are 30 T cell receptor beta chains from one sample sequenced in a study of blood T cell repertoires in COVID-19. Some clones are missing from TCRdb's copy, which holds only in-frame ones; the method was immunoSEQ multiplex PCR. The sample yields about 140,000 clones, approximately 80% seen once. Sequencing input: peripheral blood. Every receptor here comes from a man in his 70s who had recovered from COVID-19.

CDR3 sequence reads: CASSPWGGSYEQYF. CDR3 DNA: TGTGCCAGCAGCCCATGGGGAGGCTCCTACGAGCAGTACTTC. The chain links TRBV7-8 to TRBJ2-7, with TRBD2 as a possible D gene (6 bases). V lost 5 bases, J lost 0 bases, and 11 bases lay in between. The CDR3 spans 14 residues. Germline loops: CDR1 SGHVS, CDR2 FQNEAQ.

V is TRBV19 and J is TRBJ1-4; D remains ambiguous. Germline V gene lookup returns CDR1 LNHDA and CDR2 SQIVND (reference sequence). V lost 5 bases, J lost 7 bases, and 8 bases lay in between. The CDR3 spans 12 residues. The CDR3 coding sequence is TGTGCCAGTAGTGTTAGTGGTGAAAAACTGTTTTTT. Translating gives CASSVSGEKLFF.

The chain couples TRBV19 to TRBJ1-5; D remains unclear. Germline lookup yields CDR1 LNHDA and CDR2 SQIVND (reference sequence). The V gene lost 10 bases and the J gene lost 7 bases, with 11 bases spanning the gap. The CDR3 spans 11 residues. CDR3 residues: CATGGIQPQHF. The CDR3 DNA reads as TGTGCCACCGGCGGGATCCAGCCCCAGCATTTT.

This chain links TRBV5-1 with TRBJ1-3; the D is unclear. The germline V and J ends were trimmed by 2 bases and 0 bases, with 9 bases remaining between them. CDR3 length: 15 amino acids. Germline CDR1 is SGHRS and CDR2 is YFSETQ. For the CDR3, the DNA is TGCGCCAGCAGCTTTGCGGCTAGCTCTGGAAACACCATATATTTT. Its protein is CASSFAASSGNTIYF.

CDR3 bases: TGTGCCAGCAGTCAACGGACTAACGAGCAGTACTTC. Protein: CASSQRTNEQYF. The chain has TRBV6-5 and TRBJ2-7, with D possibly TRBD2 on 6 matching bases. Germline-derived CDR1 and CDR2 are MNHEY and SVGAGI. V was trimmed by 5 bases and J by 5 bases, leaving 10 bases between them. The CDR3 loop spans 12 amino acids.

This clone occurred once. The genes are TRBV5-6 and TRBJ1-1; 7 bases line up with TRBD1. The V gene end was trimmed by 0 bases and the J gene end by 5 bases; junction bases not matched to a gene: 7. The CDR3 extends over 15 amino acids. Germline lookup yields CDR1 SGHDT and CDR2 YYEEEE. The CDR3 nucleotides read TGTGCCAGCAGCTTGGTAGACAGGGATTGGACTGAAGCTTTCTTT. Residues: CASSLVDRDWTEAFF.

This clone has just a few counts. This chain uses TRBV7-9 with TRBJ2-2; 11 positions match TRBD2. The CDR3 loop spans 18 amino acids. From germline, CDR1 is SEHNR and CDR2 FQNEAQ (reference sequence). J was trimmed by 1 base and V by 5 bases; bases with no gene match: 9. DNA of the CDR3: TGTGCCAGCAGCATTGACAACCTAGCGGGAGGGAACACCGGGGAGCTGTTTTTT. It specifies CASSIDNLAGGNTGELFF. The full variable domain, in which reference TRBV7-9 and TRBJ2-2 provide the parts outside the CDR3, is DTGVSQNPRHKITKRGQNVTFRCDPISEHNRLYWYRQTLGQGPEFLTYFQNEAQLEKSRLLSDRFSAERPKGSFSTLEIQRTEQGDSAMYLCASSIDNLAGGNTGELFFGEGSRLTVL.

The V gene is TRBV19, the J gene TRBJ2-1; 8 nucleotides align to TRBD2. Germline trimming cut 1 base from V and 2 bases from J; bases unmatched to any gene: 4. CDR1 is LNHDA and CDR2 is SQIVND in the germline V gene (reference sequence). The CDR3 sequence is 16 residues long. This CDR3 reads CASSIAPGLAYNEQFF. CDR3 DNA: TGTGCCAGTAGTATAGCCCCGGGACTAGCCTACAATGAGCAGTTCTTC.

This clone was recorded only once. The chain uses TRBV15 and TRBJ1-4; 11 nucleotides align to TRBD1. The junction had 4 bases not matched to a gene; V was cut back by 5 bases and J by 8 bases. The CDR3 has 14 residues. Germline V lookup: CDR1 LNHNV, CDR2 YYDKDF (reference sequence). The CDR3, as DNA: TGTGCCACCAGCGTTGGGACAGGGGGAGAAAAACTGTTTTTT. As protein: CATSVGTGGEKLFF.

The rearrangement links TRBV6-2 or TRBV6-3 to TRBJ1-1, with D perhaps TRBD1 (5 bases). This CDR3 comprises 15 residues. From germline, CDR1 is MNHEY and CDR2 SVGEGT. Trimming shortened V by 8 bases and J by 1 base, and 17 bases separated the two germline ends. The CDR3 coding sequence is TGTGCCAGCGGCCGGGGGGGTTGGCAGAACACTGAAGCTTTCTTT. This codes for CASGRGGWQNTEAFF.

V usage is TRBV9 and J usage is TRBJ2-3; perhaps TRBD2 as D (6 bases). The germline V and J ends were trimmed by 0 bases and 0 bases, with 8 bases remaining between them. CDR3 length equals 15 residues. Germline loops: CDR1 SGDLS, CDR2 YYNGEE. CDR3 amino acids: CASSVGAGSTDTQYF. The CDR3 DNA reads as TGTGCCAGCAGCGTAGGCGCGGGAAGCACAGATACGCAGTATTTT.

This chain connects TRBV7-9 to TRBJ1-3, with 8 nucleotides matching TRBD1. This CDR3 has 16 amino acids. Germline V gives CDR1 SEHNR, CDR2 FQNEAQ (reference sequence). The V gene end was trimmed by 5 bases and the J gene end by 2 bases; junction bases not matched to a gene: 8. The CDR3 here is CASSTWTGRTGNTIYF. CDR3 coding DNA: TGTGCCAGCAGCACTTGGACAGGGCGAACTGGAAACACCATATATTTT.

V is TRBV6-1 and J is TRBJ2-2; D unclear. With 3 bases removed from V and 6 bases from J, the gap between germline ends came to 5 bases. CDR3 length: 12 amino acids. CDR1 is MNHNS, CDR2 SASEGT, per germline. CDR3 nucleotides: TGTGCCAGCAGTGATTCGGCCGGGGAGCTGTTTTTT. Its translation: CASSDSAGELFF.

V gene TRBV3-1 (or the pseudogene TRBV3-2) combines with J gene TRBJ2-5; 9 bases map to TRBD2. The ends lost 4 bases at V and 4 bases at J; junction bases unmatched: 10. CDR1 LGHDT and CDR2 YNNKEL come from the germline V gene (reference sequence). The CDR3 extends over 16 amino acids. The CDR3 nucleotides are TGTGCCAGCAGCCCGGCAGGCGGGAGGGCCAGAGAGACCCAGTACTTC. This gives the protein CASSPAGGRARETQYF.

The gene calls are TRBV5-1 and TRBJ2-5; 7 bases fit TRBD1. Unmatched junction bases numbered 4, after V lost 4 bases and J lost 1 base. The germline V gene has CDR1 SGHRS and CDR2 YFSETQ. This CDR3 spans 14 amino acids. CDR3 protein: CASSVQGIQETQYF. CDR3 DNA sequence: TGCGCCAGCAGCGTACAGGGGATCCAAGAGACCCAGTACTTC.

CDR3 amino acids: CASGLSSGNTIYF. The CDR3 nucleotides read TGTGCTAGTGGTTTATCTTCCGGAAACACCATATATTTT. The V gene is TRBV12-5, the J gene TRBJ1-3, with unresolved D. The CDR3 is 13 amino acids. V was clipped by 3 bases and J by 4 bases, with 7 bases between them. CDR1 is LGHNT and CDR2 is FRNRAP in the germline V gene.

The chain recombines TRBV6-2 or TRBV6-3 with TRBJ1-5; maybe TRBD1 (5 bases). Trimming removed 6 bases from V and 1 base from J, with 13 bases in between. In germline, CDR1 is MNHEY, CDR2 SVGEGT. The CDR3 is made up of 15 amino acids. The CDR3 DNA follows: TGTGCCAGCAGCCCGGGACTTCTGAGCAATCAGCCCCAGCATTTT. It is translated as CASSPGLLSNQPQHF.

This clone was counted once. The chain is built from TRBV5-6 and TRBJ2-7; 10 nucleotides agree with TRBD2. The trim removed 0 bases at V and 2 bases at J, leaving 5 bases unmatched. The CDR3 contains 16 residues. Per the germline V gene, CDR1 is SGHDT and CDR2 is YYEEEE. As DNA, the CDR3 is TGTGCCAGCAGCTTGGCCTGGGGACTAGCGACCTACGAGCAGTACTTC. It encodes CASSLAWGLATYEQYF.

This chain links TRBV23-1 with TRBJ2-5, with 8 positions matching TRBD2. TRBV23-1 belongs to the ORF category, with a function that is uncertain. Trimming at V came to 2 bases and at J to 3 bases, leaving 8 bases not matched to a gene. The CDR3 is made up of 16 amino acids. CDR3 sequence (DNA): TGCGCCAGCAGTCAACGGGAAGCGGGAGTTGAAGAGACCCAGTACTTC. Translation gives CASSQREAGVEETQYF.

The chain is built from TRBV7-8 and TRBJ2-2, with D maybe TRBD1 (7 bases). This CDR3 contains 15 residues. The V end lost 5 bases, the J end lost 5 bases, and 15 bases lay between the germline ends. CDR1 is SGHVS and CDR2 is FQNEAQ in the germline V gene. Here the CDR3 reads CASSPQGEATGELFF. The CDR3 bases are TGTGCCAGCAGCCCCCAGGGGGAGGCGACCGGGGAGCTGTTTTTT.

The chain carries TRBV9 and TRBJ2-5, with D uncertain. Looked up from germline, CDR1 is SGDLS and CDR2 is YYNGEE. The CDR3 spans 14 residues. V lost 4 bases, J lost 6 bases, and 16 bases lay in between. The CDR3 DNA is TGTGCCAGCAGCCCACATCGCGGCGTAAAGACCCAGTACTTC. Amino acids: CASSPHRGVKTQYF.

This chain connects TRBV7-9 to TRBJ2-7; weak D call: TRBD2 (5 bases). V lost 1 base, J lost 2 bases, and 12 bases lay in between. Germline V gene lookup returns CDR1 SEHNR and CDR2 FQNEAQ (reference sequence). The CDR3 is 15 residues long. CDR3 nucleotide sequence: TGTGCCAGCAGCTTAGAGGCGGGTCTTACCTACGAGCAGTACTTC. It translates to CASSLEAGLTYEQYF.

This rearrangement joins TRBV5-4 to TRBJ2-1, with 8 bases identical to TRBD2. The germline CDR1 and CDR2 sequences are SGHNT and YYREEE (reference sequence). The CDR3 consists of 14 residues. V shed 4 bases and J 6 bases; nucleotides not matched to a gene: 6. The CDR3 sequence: CASSKRESPNEQFF. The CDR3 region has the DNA TGTGCCAGCAGCAAGCGGGAGTCCCCCAATGAGCAGTTCTTC. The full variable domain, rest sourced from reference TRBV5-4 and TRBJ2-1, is ETGVTQSPTHLIKTRGQQVTLRCSSQSGHNTVSWYQQALGQGPQFIFQYYREEENGRGNFPPRFSGLQFPNYSSELNVNALELDDSALYLCASSKRESPNEQFFGPGTRLTVL.

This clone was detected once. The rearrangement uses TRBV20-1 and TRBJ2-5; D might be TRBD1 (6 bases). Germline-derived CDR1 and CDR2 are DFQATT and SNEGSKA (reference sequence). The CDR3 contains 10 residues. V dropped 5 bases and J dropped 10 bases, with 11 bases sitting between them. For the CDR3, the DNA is TGCAGTGCTCAGGGGTCAATCCAGTACTTC. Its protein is CSAQGSIQYF.

This chain's CDR3 is CASSQWVRLAGVQETQYF. CDR3 nucleotides: TGCGCCAGCAGCCAATGGGTGAGACTAGCGGGAGTTCAAGAGACCCAGTACTTC. This rearrangement joins TRBV4-1 to TRBJ2-5, with TRBD2 identical over 12 bases. The germline V gene encodes CDR1 MGHRA and CDR2 YSYEKL. J was trimmed by 2 bases and V by 2 bases; bases with no gene match: 9. The CDR3 covers 18 residues.

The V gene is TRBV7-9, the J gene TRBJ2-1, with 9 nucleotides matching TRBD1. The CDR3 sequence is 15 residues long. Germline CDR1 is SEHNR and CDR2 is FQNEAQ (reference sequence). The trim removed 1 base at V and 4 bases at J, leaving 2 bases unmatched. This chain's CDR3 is CASSLGDREYNEQFF. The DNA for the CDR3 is TGTGCCAGCAGCTTAGGGGACAGGGAATACAATGAGCAGTTCTTC.

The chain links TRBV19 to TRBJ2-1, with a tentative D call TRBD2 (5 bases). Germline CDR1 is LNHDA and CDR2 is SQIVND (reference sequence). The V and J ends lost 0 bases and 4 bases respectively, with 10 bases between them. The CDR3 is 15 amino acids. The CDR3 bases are TGTGCCAGTAGTATAGAACCCCCGGGGTACAATGAGCAGTTCTTC. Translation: CASSIEPPGYNEQFF.

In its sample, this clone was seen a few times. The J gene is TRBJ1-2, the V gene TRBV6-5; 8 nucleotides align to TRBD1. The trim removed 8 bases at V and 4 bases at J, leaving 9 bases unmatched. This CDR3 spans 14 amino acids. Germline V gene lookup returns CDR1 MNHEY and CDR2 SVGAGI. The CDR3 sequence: CASGGQGPAYGYTF. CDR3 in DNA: TGTGCCAGCGGAGGACAGGGCCCCGCCTATGGCTACACCTTC.

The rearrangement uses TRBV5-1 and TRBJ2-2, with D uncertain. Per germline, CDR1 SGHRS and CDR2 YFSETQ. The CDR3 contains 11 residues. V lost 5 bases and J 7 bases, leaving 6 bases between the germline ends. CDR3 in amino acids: CASRFGGELFF. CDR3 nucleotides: TGCGCCAGCAGGTTCGGCGGGGAGCTGTTTTTT.

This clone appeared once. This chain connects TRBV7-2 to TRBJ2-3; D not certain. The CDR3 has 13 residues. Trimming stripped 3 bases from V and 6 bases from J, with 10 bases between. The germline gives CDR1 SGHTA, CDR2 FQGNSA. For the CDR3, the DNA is TGTGCCAGCAGCTTCGATCTGAGGGATACGCAGTATTTT. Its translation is CASSFDLRDTQYF.